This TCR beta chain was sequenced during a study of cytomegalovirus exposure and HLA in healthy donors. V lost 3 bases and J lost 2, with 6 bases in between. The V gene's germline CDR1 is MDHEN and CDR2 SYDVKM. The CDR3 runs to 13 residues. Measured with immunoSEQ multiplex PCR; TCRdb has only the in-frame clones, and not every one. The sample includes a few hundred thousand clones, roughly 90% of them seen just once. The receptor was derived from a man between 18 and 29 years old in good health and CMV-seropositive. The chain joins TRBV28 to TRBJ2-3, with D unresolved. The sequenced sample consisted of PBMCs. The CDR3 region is CASSFPPTDTQYF. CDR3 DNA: TGTGCCAGCAGTTTCCCTCCCACAGATACGCAGTATTTT.